Each of the 28 T cell receptor beta chains below was sequenced from the same sample in a study of blood T cell repertoires in COVID-19. Clones were read by immunoSEQ multiplex PCR, and TCRdb kept only the in-frame ones, dropping some. The repertoire has around 160,000 clones, just under 85% of them found once; the top ten carry 2.5% to 3%. The sample comprised peripheral blood. These receptors all come from a woman aged 40 to 50 with active or convalescent COVID-19.

This clone was observed a handful of times. This sequence joins TRBV18 and TRBJ1-1; 8 positions agree with TRBD1. The length of the CDR3 is 16 residues. The trim removed 6 bases at V and 7 bases at J, leaving 16 bases unmatched. Germline CDR1 reads KGHSH; CDR2 reads LQKENI. The CDR3 here is CASSTRQGPANVEAFF. CDR3 coding DNA: TGTGCCAGCTCCACGCGACAGGGGCCTGCGAACGTTGAAGCTTTCTTT.

The rearrangement links TRBV7-9 to TRBJ2-2, with D unclear. Trimming took off 8 bases at V and 0 bases at J, with 19 bases between the two ends. The CDR3 is 17 residues long. Germline V gives CDR1 SEHNR, CDR2 FQNEAQ (reference sequence). The CDR3 sequence is CASAKWLGDPNTGELFF. In nucleotides, the CDR3 is TGTGCCAGCGCGAAGTGGTTGGGCGATCCGAACACCGGGGAGCTGTTTTTT.

This clone was seen more than once but under ten times. The chain uses TRBV23-1 and TRBJ1-5, with D unclear. TRBV23-1 is flagged as an ORF with uncertain function. This CDR3 region has 15 residues. V was pared by 2 bases and J by 7 bases, with 15 bases between. Written as DNA, the CDR3 is TGCGCCAGCAGTCAAACAACCACCCCAACCCAGCCCCAGCATTTT. Its translation is CASSQTTTPTQPQHF.

The chain combines TRBV28 with TRBJ1-3; no definite D call. The CDR3 extends over 15 amino acids. Trimming left V 0 bases short and J 4 bases short, with 10 bases between. Germline CDR1 and CDR2: MDHEN and SYDVKM. CDR3 in DNA: TGTGCCAGCAGTTTATGGGTGGGAGTCGGAAACACCATATATTTT. Its translation: CASSLWVGVGNTIYF.

There are a few counts of this clone. The chain is built from TRBV7-9 and TRBJ1-2; D is uncertain. This CDR3 contains 13 residues. CDR1 and CDR2 from the germline V gene are SEHNR and FQNEAQ (reference sequence). V shed 5 bases and J shed 8 bases, with 15 bases lying between them. CDR3 residues: CASSLRAFWGYTF. CDR3 nucleotides: TGTGCCAGCAGCCTTAGAGCCTTCTGGGGCTACACCTTC.

CDR3 residues: CASSPGQGVLTEAFF. DNA for the CDR3: TGTGCCAGCTCACCGGGACAGGGGGTACTCACTGAAGCTTTCTTT. The chain has TRBV18 and TRBJ1-1, with 11 bases that match TRBD1. Germline-derived CDR1 and CDR2 are KGHSH and LQKENI. The CDR3 loop spans 15 amino acids. V shed 3 bases and J 4 bases; nucleotides not matched to a gene: 4.

The gene calls are TRBV29-1 and TRBJ2-3; 8 bases map to TRBD1. The V gene end was trimmed by 7 bases and the J gene end by 5 bases; junction bases not matched to a gene: 8. The CDR3 is made up of 13 amino acids. The V gene's germline CDR1 is SQVTM and CDR2 ANQGSEA. The CDR3 is CSASTGGKDTQYF. CDR3 DNA: TGCAGCGCCAGTACAGGGGGTAAAGATACGCAGTATTTT.

The rearrangement joins TRBV5-4 to TRBJ2-5, with 13 nucleotides matching TRBD2. Germline values: CDR1 SGHNT, CDR2 YYREEE (reference sequence). Trimming took 3 bases from V and 5 from J; bases not matched to a gene: 4. This CDR3 spans 15 amino acids. The CDR3 region has the DNA TGTGCCAGCAGCTGGACTAGCGGGAGACAGGAGACCCAGTACTTC. This codes for CASSWTSGRQETQYF.

The J gene is TRBJ1-2, the V gene TRBV28; perhaps TRBD1 as D (5 bases). This CDR3 spans 16 amino acids. V lost 5 bases, J lost 4 bases, and 20 bases lay in between. From germline, CDR1 is MDHEN and CDR2 SYDVKM. CDR3 in amino acids: CASSPMTGGISYGYTF. The CDR3 coding sequence is TGTGCCAGCAGTCCAATGACTGGGGGGATCAGCTATGGCTACACCTTC.

As DNA, the CDR3 is TGTGCCAGCAGTCCTCGGGACAGGGGTAATTCACCCCTCCACTTT. Its translation is CASSPRDRGNSPLHF. The V and J genes are TRBV6-5 and TRBJ1-6, with TRBD1 identical over 10 bases. J gave up 6 bases and V 5 bases, and 4 bases lay outside the gene matches. The CDR3 has 15 amino acids. Germline loops: CDR1 MNHEY, CDR2 SVGAGI.

This chain links TRBV5-1 with TRBJ1-4; a weak D match, TRBD1 (5 bases). The CDR3 runs 19 residues. Trimming pared 4 bases from V and 8 bases from J, leaving 30 bases between. Looked up from germline, CDR1 is SGHRS and CDR2 is YFSETQ. The CDR3 nucleotides read TGCGCCAGCAGCCCGGCCGGGACTGTTGGATTCAGTACTGACGAAAAACTGTTTTTT. Encoded protein: CASSPAGTVGFSTDEKLFF.

This chain connects TRBV5-1 to TRBJ2-5; tentatively, D is TRBD2 (6 bases). V lost 6 bases and J lost 5, with 20 bases in between. Germline lookup yields CDR1 SGHRS and CDR2 YFSETQ. This CDR3 has 15 amino acids. CDR3 loop: CASTPGRGIGETQYF. The CDR3 nucleotides read TGCGCCAGCACACCTGGACGGGGGATAGGGGAGACCCAGTACTTC.

J is TRBJ1-3 and V is TRBV6-1; D might be TRBD1 (6 bases). The CDR3 covers 16 residues. The ends were cut back, 0 bases at V and 0 bases at J, with 9 bases in the middle. The germline V gene encodes CDR1 MNHNS and CDR2 SASEGT. CDR3: CASSEATGFSGNTIYF. For the CDR3, the DNA is TGTGCCAGCAGTGAAGCGACAGGCTTCTCTGGAAACACCATATATTTT.

The rearrangement uses TRBV6-5 and TRBJ2-1, with D perhaps TRBD1 (6 bases). This CDR3 contains 15 residues. V was trimmed by 6 bases and J by 8 bases, leaving 20 bases between them. CDR1 and CDR2 from the germline V gene are MNHEY and SVGAGI. In nucleotides, the CDR3 is TGTGCCAGCAGGGCGACGTCAGGGGAAGTCGATGAGCAGTTCTTC. Encoded protein: CASRATSGEVDEQFF.

This chain links TRBV11-2 with TRBJ2-1; no definite D call. The V and J ends lost 2 bases and 14 bases respectively, with 13 bases between them. CDR1 and CDR2 (germline): SGHAT, FQNNGV. This CDR3 region has 12 residues. CDR3 coding DNA: TGTGCCAGCAGCTTAAACTCCCCCGTGGAGTTCTTC. Residues: CASSLNSPVEFF.

The V call is TRBV19, the J call TRBJ1-1; 8 bases align to TRBD1. The ends lost 3 bases at V and 8 bases at J; junction bases unmatched: 11. In germline, CDR1 is LNHDA, CDR2 SQIVND (reference sequence). The CDR3 has 15 amino acids. CDR3 sequence (DNA): TGTGCCAGTAGTATTGTAGGGGGGACAGGTACCGAAGCTTTCTTT. Protein: CASSIVGGTGTEAFF.

This chain joins TRBV6-5 and TRBJ1-1; 7 positions match TRBD1. This CDR3 has 14 residues. Per germline, CDR1 MNHEY and CDR2 SVGAGI. V was pared by 5 bases and J by 6 bases, with 9 bases of the junction left unmatched. CDR3 nucleotides: TGTGCCAGCAGTATTGACAGGGTCGGATCTGAAGCTTTCTTT. Translation: CASSIDRVGSEAFF.

This rearrangement joins TRBV2 to TRBJ2-5; D is possibly TRBD1 (7 bases). The CDR3 extends over 14 amino acids. The V end lost 5 bases, the J end lost 4 bases, and 14 bases lay between the germline ends. Per germline, CDR1 SNHLY and CDR2 FYNNEI. The CDR3 nucleotides are TGTGCCAGCAGTAAGGACAGGCGGGGAGAGACCCAGTACTTC. Protein product: CASSKDRRGETQYF.

This chain links TRBV6-2 or TRBV6-3 with TRBJ1-5, with a tentative D call TRBD1 (5 bases). This CDR3 comprises 15 residues. Germline CDR1 reads MNHEY; CDR2 reads SVGEGT. The V end was cut by 2 bases, the J end by 0 bases, with 8 bases between. The CDR3 region has the DNA TGTGCCAGCAGTTACGGGGCAGGTAGCAATCAGCCCCAGCATTTT. It specifies CASSYGAGSNQPQHF.

The V call is TRBV7-6, the J call TRBJ1-5, with D possibly being TRBD1 (5 bases). Germline-derived CDR1 and CDR2 are SGHVS and FNYEAQ. The ends were cut back, 1 base at V and 7 bases at J, with 8 bases in the middle. This CDR3 has 13 residues. The CDR3 nucleotides read TGTGCCAGCAGCTTAGATCGGGGGCAGCCCCAGCATTTT. It translates to CASSLDRGQPQHF.

The V gene is TRBV6-5, the J gene TRBJ1-2; D remains unclear. From germline, CDR1 is MNHEY and CDR2 SVGAGI. V was cut by 8 bases and J by 7 bases, with 17 bases left in between. This CDR3 is built from 13 residues. The CDR3 protein is CASRKSNFIGYTF. The CDR3 nucleotides are TGTGCCAGCCGAAAGTCCAACTTTATTGGCTACACCTTC.

V and J are TRBV9 and TRBJ1-1; maybe TRBD1 (5 bases). V was clipped by 3 bases and J by 5 bases, with 11 bases between them. Germline V gene data show CDR1 as SGDLS and CDR2 as YYNGEE. The CDR3 runs 13 residues. CDR3 region: CASSGGGWTEAFF. For the CDR3, the DNA is TGTGCCAGCAGCGGCGGGGGGTGGACTGAAGCTTTCTTT.

CDR3 in DNA: TGTGCCAGCAGCGTAACAGGGGCCTATGGCTACACCTTC. This gives the protein CASSVTGAYGYTF. The chain uses TRBV7-9 and TRBJ1-2; 7 bases match TRBD1. The length of the CDR3 is 13 residues. The V gene end was trimmed by 5 bases and the J gene end by 4 bases; junction bases not matched to a gene: 4. CDR1 is SEHNR, CDR2 FQNEAQ, per germline (reference sequence). Variable domain in full (rest from reference TRBV7-9 and TRBJ1-2): DTGVSQNPRHKITKRGQNVTFRCDPISEHNRLYWYRQTLGQGPEFLTYFQNEAQLEKSRLLSDRFSAERPKGSFSTLEIQRTEQGDSAMYLCASSVTGAYGYTFGSGTRLTVV.

This chain's CDR3 is CASRGGLTYEQYF. For the CDR3, the DNA is TGTGCCTCTAGGGGGGGCTTGACCTACGAGCAGTACTTC. The V call is TRBV24-1, the J call TRBJ2-7; D possibly corresponds to TRBD2 (7 bases). V lost 12 bases and J lost 2, with 16 bases in between. The CDR3 is 13 amino acids. Germline assignment: CDR1 KGHDR and CDR2 SFDVKD.

The chain employs TRBV5-4 and TRBJ2-5, with 8 bases fitting TRBD1. The ends lost 3 bases at V and 5 bases at J; junction bases unmatched: 12. The CDR3 is 16 amino acids. Germline assignment: CDR1 SGHNT and CDR2 YYREEE (reference sequence). The CDR3 loop is CASSSGSRGRPETQYF. The CDR3 nucleotides are TGTGCCAGCAGCTCGGGGAGCAGGGGGCGCCCGGAGACCCAGTACTTC.

This clone was recorded once. The chain combines TRBV3-1 (or the pseudogene TRBV3-2) with TRBJ2-5; TRBD2 matches at 11 bases. CDR3 length equals 14 residues. The junction had 7 bases not matched to a gene; V was cut back by 8 bases and J by 5 bases. Looked up from germline, CDR1 is LGHDT and CDR2 is YNNKEL (reference sequence). CDR3 nucleotide sequence: TGTGCCAGCTCCCCCGCTAGCGGGGGGGAGACCCAGTACTTC. Residues: CASSPASGGETQYF.

The rearrangement links TRBV18 to TRBJ1-5, with TRBD1 matching over 12 bases. Trimming took 4 bases from V and 2 from J; bases not matched to a gene: 6. The CDR3 is 17 amino acids. CDR1 is KGHSH, CDR2 LQKENI, per germline. The CDR3 loop is CASSRDRGLDGNQPQHF. DNA of the CDR3: TGTGCCAGCTCACGGGACAGGGGGCTTGATGGCAATCAGCCCCAGCATTTT.

This clone appeared once. The rearrangement links TRBV7-9 to TRBJ2-7; tentative D call: TRBD2 (5 bases). V lost 1 base and J lost 4, with 8 bases in between. Germline V gives CDR1 SEHNR, CDR2 FQNEAQ (reference sequence). This CDR3 has 13 amino acids. The CDR3 sequence is CASSLEDFYEQYF. DNA of the CDR3: TGTGCCAGCAGCTTAGAGGACTTTTACGAGCAGTACTTC.